These T cell receptor beta chains were read from a single sample in a study of PD-L1 blockade in urothelial cancer. Sequencing was performed with immunoSEQ multiplex PCR; in TCRdb, only in-frame clones are kept and a portion is missing. This table holds approximately 110,000 clones, approximately 85% found once. This sample comprised PBMCs, obtained around atezolizumab (anti-PD-L1) treatment. Receptors were obtained from a man over 45 with urothelial cancer. CDR3s include the opening cysteine and the closing phenylalanine or tryptophan. The D gene is left open where the match is weak. Rows may omit the clone size; those that give it use once, few, many or a size class.

>TRBD1|TRBJ2-5|TRBV7-3|.
TGTGCCAGCAGCTTAACGGGACAGATACAAGAGACCCAGTACTTC
CASSLTGQIQETQYF
>.|TRBJ2-3|TRBV7-9|.
TGTGCCAGCAGCTCAGGGTTAGGCCCCAGCACAGATACGCAGTATTTT
CASSSGLGPSTDTQYF
>TRBD2|TRBJ2-3|TRBV7-3|.
TGTGCCAGCAGCTTAACGGCTAGCGGGCTTCGCACAGATACGCAGTATTTT
CASSLTASGLRTDTQYF
>TRBD1|TRBJ2-2|TRBV11-2|.
TGTGCCAGCAGCTATACAGGGGACGTCGGGGAGCTGTTTTTT
CASSYTGDVGELFF
>.|TRBJ2-2|TRBV19|few
TGTGCCAGTAAACGGGGTCCAAACACCGGGGAGCTGTTTTTT
CASKRGPNTGELFF
>.|TRBJ1-6|TRBV9|few
TGTGCCAGCAGCCCCGATCGGGGGGGGTCACCCCTCCACTTT
CASSPDRGGSPLHF
>TRBD1|TRBJ1-1|TRBV19|.
TGTGCCAGTAGTACGACAGGGGGCGGCACTGAAGCTTTCTTT
CASSTTGGGTEAFF
>.|TRBJ2-2|TRBV6-5|.
TGTGCCAGCAGGCCTCGGGTAAACACCGGGGAGCTGTTTTTT
CASRPRVNTGELFF
>TRBD1|TRBJ2-5|TRBV6-1|.
TGTGCCAGCAGTGGACAGGGGGGGCAAGAGACCCAGTACTTC
CASSGQGGQETQYF
>.|TRBJ1-5|TRBV28|medium-sized
TGTGCCAGCACCCCCCTTGTTAATCAGCCCCAGCATTTT
CASTPLVNQPQHF